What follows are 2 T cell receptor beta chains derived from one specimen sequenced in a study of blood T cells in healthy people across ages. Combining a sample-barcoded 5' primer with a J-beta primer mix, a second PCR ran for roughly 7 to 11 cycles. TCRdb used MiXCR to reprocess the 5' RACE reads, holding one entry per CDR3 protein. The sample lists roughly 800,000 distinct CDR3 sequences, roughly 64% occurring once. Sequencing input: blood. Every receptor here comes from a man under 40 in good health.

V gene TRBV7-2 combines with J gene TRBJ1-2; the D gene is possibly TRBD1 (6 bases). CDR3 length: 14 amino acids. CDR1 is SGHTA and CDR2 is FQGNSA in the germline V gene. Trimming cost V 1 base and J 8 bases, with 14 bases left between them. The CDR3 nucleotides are TGTGCCAGCAGCTTAGAAACAGGGCTGTTCGGCTACACCTTC. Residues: CASSLETGLFGYTF. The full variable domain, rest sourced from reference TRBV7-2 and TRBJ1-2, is GAGVSQSPSNKVTEKGKDVELRCDPISGHTALYWYRQSLGQGLEFLIYFQGNSAPDKSGLPSDRFSAERTGGSVSTLTIQRTQQEDSAVYLCASSLETGLFGYTFGSGTRLTVV.

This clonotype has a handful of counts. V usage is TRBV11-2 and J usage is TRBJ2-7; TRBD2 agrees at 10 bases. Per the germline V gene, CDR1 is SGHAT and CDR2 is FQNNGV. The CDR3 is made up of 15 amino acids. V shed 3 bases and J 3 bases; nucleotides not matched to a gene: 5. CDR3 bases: TGTGCCAGCAGCTTCGCCGGACTAGCGGTCTACGAGCAGTACTTC. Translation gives CASSFAGLAVYEQYF.